Listed here are 7 T cell receptor beta chains from one sample, sequenced in a study of cytomegalovirus exposure and HLA in healthy donors. TCRdb's table, derived via immunoSEQ multiplex PCR, lists solely in-frame clones and lacks some. Of approximately 110,000 clones listed, around 94% were seen once; the top ten hold roughly 1.2%. The source material was PBMCs. The receptor source for this set is a young woman in good health and CMV-seronegative.

The chain carries TRBV6-5 and TRBJ2-7, with TRBD1 matching 9 bases. The CDR3 sequence is 14 residues long. V lost 6 bases, J lost 5 bases, and 8 bases stayed unmatched. Germline V gene data show CDR1 as MNHEY and CDR2 as SVGAGI. The CDR3 sequence: CASRQGANYDEQYF. Here the CDR3 DNA reads TGTGCCAGCAGACAGGGGGCGAATTATGACGAGCAGTACTTC.

V and J are TRBV7-6 and TRBJ1-1; 9 nucleotides align to TRBD1. Germline CDR1 and CDR2: SGHVS and FNYEAQ. CDR3 length: 15 amino acids. V trimming: 5 bases; J trimming: 7 bases; junction bases outside the gene matches: 11. CDR3 DNA sequence: TGTGCCAGCAGCGCTACAGGGGGCGGAGGGGGTGAAGCTTTCTTT. It specifies CASSATGGGGGEAFF.

This chain links TRBV18 with TRBJ2-5, with unresolved D. CDR1 KGHSH and CDR2 LQKENI come from the germline V gene. The CDR3 runs 15 residues. V lost 6 bases and J 1 base, leaving 15 bases between the germline ends. CDR3 sequence: CASSPVRWPQETQYF. CDR3 nucleotide sequence: TGTGCCAGCTCCCCCGTACGCTGGCCCCAAGAGACCCAGTACTTC.

The rearrangement uses TRBV2 and TRBJ1-3; D not resolved. Germline-derived CDR1 and CDR2 are SNHLY and FYNNEI. The CDR3 spans 13 residues. V shed 11 bases and J shed 1 base, with 12 bases lying between them. The CDR3 DNA reads TGTGCCGCCCAGCCGGGGTCTGGAAACACCATATATTTT. Translated, it gives CAAQPGSGNTIYF. The variable domain in full, with the rest retrieved from reference TRBV2 and TRBJ1-3, is EPEVTQTPSHQVTQMGQEVILRCVPISNHLYFYWYRQILGQKVEFLVSFYNNEISEKSEIFDDQFSVERPDGSNFTLKIRSTKLEDSAMYFCAAQPGSGNTIYFGEGSWLTVV.

The chain carries TRBV7-2 and TRBJ2-7; 8 bases are shared with TRBD1. The germline gives CDR1 SGHTA, CDR2 FQGNSA. There are 17 residues in the CDR3. V shed 5 bases, J shed 4 bases, and the junction held 16 bases outside the gene matches. The chain's CDR3 is CASSPARSGTGRYEQYF. In nucleotides, the CDR3 is TGTGCCAGCAGCCCAGCGAGGTCTGGGACAGGTAGATACGAGCAGTACTTC.

The J gene is TRBJ2-7, the V gene TRBV7-2; TRBD2 might be the D (5 bases). Looked up from germline, CDR1 is SGHTA and CDR2 is FQGNSA. Trimming removed 2 bases at V and 4 bases at J, with 12 bases between. The CDR3 loop spans 14 amino acids. The CDR3 DNA follows: TGTGCCAGCAGCTTACTTTACGGGGTATACGAGCAGTACTTC. It specifies CASSLLYGVYEQYF.

J is TRBJ1-2 and V is TRBV29-1; weak D call: TRBD1 (5 bases). The V end lost 3 bases, the J end lost 4 bases, and 15 bases lay between the germline ends. The CDR3 has 14 amino acids. From germline, CDR1 is SQVTM and CDR2 ANQGSEA. The CDR3 region is CSVDPPGLLYGYTF. In DNA, the CDR3 is TGCAGCGTTGATCCCCCGGGACTCCTCTATGGCTACACCTTC.